This TCR beta chain was documented in a study of blood T cells in healthy people across ages. PCR was performed a second time for roughly 6 to 12 cycles using a sample-barcoded 5' primer and a J-beta primer mix. One entry per CDR3 protein results from TCRdb running MiXCR on the 5' RACE reads. The sample yields about 290,000 distinct CDR3 sequences, around 27% seen once. CDR3 length: 16 amino acids. V lost 1 base, J lost 4 bases, and 7 bases stayed unmatched. Germline values: CDR1 LNHNV, CDR2 YYDKDF (reference sequence). This clonotype was sampled from a woman in her seventies in good health. V gene TRBV15 combines with J gene TRBJ2-1; TRBD2 matches at 7 bases. Specimen: blood. This CDR3 reads CATSRGGGGGYNEQFF. Written as DNA, the CDR3 is TGTGCCACCAGCAGAGGCGGGGGAGGAGGTTACAATGAGCAGTTCTTC. The whole variable domain, filled in from reference TRBV15 and TRBJ2-1, reads DAMVIQNPRYQVTQFGKPVTLSCSQTLNHNVMYWYQQKSSQAPKLLFHYYDKDFNNEADTPDNFQSRRPNTSFCFLDIRSPGLGDTAMYLCATSRGGGGGYNEQFFGPGTRLTVL.